The next 19 T cell receptor beta chains were all read from a single sample in a study of T cell responses to AZD1222 COVID-19 vaccine. Sequencing was performed with immunoSEQ multiplex PCR; in TCRdb, only in-frame clones are kept and a portion is missing. The table includes approximately 150,000 clones, roughly 90% detected once. Sequenced material: peripheral blood, taken 28 days after the second AZD1222 dose. The receptors come from an adult who received the AZD1222 COVID-19 vaccine.

This chain links TRBV2 with TRBJ1-4, with a possible D match to TRBD1 (5 bases). The germline gives CDR1 SNHLY, CDR2 FYNNEI. The ends were cut back, 5 bases at V and 3 bases at J, with 10 bases in the middle. The CDR3 consists of 14 residues. CDR3 DNA sequence: TGTGCCAGCAGTACCGGGGCAGCTAATGAAAAACTGTTTTTT. This codes for CASSTGAANEKLFF.

The V gene is TRBV11-3, the J gene TRBJ2-1; D possibly corresponds to TRBD1 (6 bases). The CDR3 has 19 amino acids. Trimming removed 0 bases at V and 8 bases at J, with 26 bases between. Germline V gene lookup returns CDR1 SGHNT and CDR2 YENEEA. The CDR3 bases are TGTGCCAGCAGCTTAGACGGGGTGGTCACGGGACACCCATCAGATGAGCAGTTCTTC. Translated: CASSLDGVVTGHPSDEQFF. Drawing the rest from reference TRBV11-3 and TRBJ2-1, the complete variable domain is EAGVVQSPRYKIIEKKQPVAFWCNPISGHNTLYWYLQNLGQGPELLIRYENEEAVDDSQLPKDRFSAERLKGVDSTLKIQPAELGDSAVYLCASSLDGVVTGHPSDEQFFGPGTRLTVL.

The V gene is TRBV18, the J gene TRBJ1-2; D is uncertain. Germline V gives CDR1 KGHSH, CDR2 LQKENI. The germline V and J ends were trimmed by 6 bases and 4 bases, with 15 bases remaining between them. The CDR3 is 14 amino acids. Here the CDR3 reads CASSPTPEGYGYTF. CDR3 DNA: TGTGCCAGCTCCCCCACGCCTGAGGGCTATGGCTACACCTTC. The full variable domain, rest sourced from reference TRBV18 and TRBJ1-2, is NAGVMQNPRHLVRRRGQEARLRCSPMKGHSHVYWYRQLPEEGLKFMVYLQKENIIDESGMPKERFSAEFPKEGPSILRIQQVVRGDSAAYFCASSPTPEGYGYTFGSGTRLTVV.

Regarding this clone: Germline and junction disagree at one end, which may indicate a read error. CDR3 nucleotides: TGTGCCATCAGCCCGGACAGGGAAGGATCACCCCCCCACTTT. It translates to CAISPDREGSPPHF. This sequence joins TRBV10-3 and TRBJ1-6, with TRBD1 matching 8 bases. This CDR3 has 14 amino acids. Germline CDR1 and CDR2: ENHRY and SYGVKD.

The chain links TRBV14 to TRBJ2-7, with D unclear. Germline V gene sequence: CDR1 SGHDN, CDR2 FVKESK. V dropped 0 bases and J dropped 7 bases, with 7 bases sitting between them. The CDR3 covers 12 residues. This CDR3 reads CASSQDPREQYF. Written as DNA, the CDR3 is TGTGCCAGCAGCCAAGATCCGCGAGAGCAGTACTTC.

This sequence joins TRBV7-3 and TRBJ2-7; D is uncertain. The germline gives CDR1 SGHTA, CDR2 FQGTGA. V gave up 8 bases and J gave up 3 bases, with 2 bases separating them. The CDR3 contains 9 residues. CDR3 region: CASRYEQYF. CDR3 nucleotide sequence: TGTGCCAGCCGCTACGAGCAGTACTTC.

V gene TRBV28 combines with J gene TRBJ2-4; 7 nucleotides match TRBD1. Germline trimming cut 5 bases from V and 0 bases from J; bases unmatched to any gene: 19. CDR1 and CDR2 (germline): MDHEN, SYDVKM. CDR3 length: 20 residues. The CDR3 DNA reads as TGTGCCAGCAGTCCCGCCTCCGGGACAGTAACCTCCCGAGCCAAAAACATTCAGTACTTC. Translation: CASSPASGTVTSRAKNIQYF.

The V and J genes are TRBV6-6 and TRBJ2-7; 8 positions match TRBD1. The J segment lost 2 bases and the V segment lost 5 bases, leaving 5 bases of the junction unmatched. Germline V gives CDR1 MNHNY, CDR2 SVGAGI (reference sequence). The CDR3 spans 14 residues. The CDR3 loop reads CASSRQGTTYEQYF. The CDR3 DNA reads TGTGCCAGCAGTCGACAGGGGACAACCTACGAGCAGTACTTC.

The chain couples TRBV18 to TRBJ1-6, with D possibly TRBD1 on 5 matching bases. V dropped 2 bases and J dropped 0 bases, with 11 bases sitting between them. The CDR3 contains 17 residues. The germline CDR1 and CDR2 sequences are KGHSH and LQKENI. The CDR3 DNA reads TGTGCCAGCTCACCATGGGGGGGTAACTCCTATAATTCACCCCTCCACTTT. It specifies CASSPWGGNSYNSPLHF.

In its sample, this clone was seen a few times. The chain has TRBV19 and TRBJ1-1; weak D call: TRBD1 (5 bases). This CDR3 spans 13 amino acids. Between the trimmed V and J ends, which lost 7 bases and 0 bases, there was a span of 9 bases. Germline values: CDR1 LNHDA, CDR2 SQIVND (reference sequence). CDR3: CASMGDVNTEAFF. For the CDR3, the DNA is TGTGCCAGTATGGGGGACGTGAACACTGAAGCTTTCTTT.

Points on this clone: Distinct nucleotide sequences in the sample also encode this CDR3. CDR3 residues: CASSSVFGEGRNTEAFF. DNA for the CDR3: TGTGCCAGCAGCTCTGTCTTTGGGGAAGGGAGGAACACTGAAGCTTTCTTT. The chain employs TRBV7-9 and TRBJ1-1; no clear D gene. The CDR3 totals 17 residues. Germline values: CDR1 SEHNR, CDR2 FQNEAQ (reference sequence). Trimming pared 4 bases from V and 1 base from J, leaving 19 bases between.

The chain couples TRBV6-1 to TRBJ1-3; perhaps TRBD1 as D (6 bases). The CDR3 extends over 16 amino acids. With 0 bases removed from V and 3 bases from J, the gap between germline ends came to 12 bases. Germline CDR1 MNHNS, CDR2 SASEGT. CDR3 bases: TGTGCCAGCAGTGAAGCGGGGAGCAGGGGTGGAAACACCATATATTTT. As protein: CASSEAGSRGGNTIYF.

This sequence joins TRBV7-2 and TRBJ1-4, with D uncertain. Per the germline V gene, CDR1 is SGHTA and CDR2 is FQGNSA. V dropped 8 bases and J dropped 0 bases, with 4 bases sitting between them. CDR3 length: 12 residues. This CDR3 reads CASSATNEKLFF. In nucleotides, the CDR3 is TGTGCCAGCTCAGCAACTAATGAAAAACTGTTTTTT.

J is TRBJ1-2 and V is TRBV30; maybe TRBD1 (5 bases). This CDR3 has 13 residues. V lost 4 bases to trimming and J lost 4 bases, with 13 bases between them. Germline V CDR1 and CDR2: GTSNPN, SVGIG (reference sequence). The DNA for the CDR3 is TGTGCCTGGAATCCCCGGGACTTCTATGGCTACACCTTC. As protein: CAWNPRDFYGYTF.

This clone has more than one count but fewer than ten. As DNA, the CDR3 is TGTGCCAGCAGTGAAGCTCCTTTGGCTTCTGAAGCTTTCTTT. Its protein product is CASSEAPLASEAFF. The V and J genes are TRBV6-1 and TRBJ1-1, with D uncertain. Deletions cut 0 bases from V and 6 bases from J, with 11 bases between. Germline V CDR1 and CDR2: MNHNS, SASEGT. CDR3 size: 14 residues.

V and J are TRBV19 and TRBJ2-1; TRBD1 might be the D (6 bases). The CDR3 has 12 amino acids. CDR1 is LNHDA and CDR2 is SQIVND in the germline V gene (reference sequence). V gave up 11 bases and J gave up 7 bases, with 15 bases separating them. In nucleotides, the CDR3 is TGTGCCTGTCAGGGGTTAGGGAATGAGCAGTTCTTC. This translates into CACQGLGNEQFF.

The chain is built from TRBV2 and TRBJ1-5; 8 bases agree with TRBD1. The V segment lost 4 bases and the J segment 6 bases; nucleotides outside the gene matches: 8. This CDR3 is built from 15 residues. Germline assignment: CDR1 SNHLY and CDR2 FYNNEI. The CDR3, as DNA: TGTGCCAGCAGTGGTTTGACAGGGGAAGGTCAGCCCCAGCATTTT. Protein: CASSGLTGEGQPQHF.

This chain connects TRBV7-2 to TRBJ2-7; D is unresolved. The CDR3 spans 12 residues. Trimming removed 3 bases at V and 2 bases at J, with 5 bases between. The germline V gene has CDR1 SGHTA and CDR2 FQGNSA. Written as DNA, the CDR3 is TGTGCCAGCAGCTTGCCCCCCTACGAGCAGTACTTC. It encodes CASSLPPYEQYF.

The rearrangement joins TRBV3-1 (or the pseudogene TRBV3-2) to TRBJ2-5, with no clear D. The CDR3 covers 13 residues. Trimming took off 4 bases at V and 2 bases at J, with 8 bases between the two ends. Germline V gives CDR1 LGHDT, CDR2 YNNKEL (reference sequence). CDR3 coding DNA: TGTGCCAGCAGCCGAACGGTTCAAGAGACCCAGTACTTC. Translation gives CASSRTVQETQYF.